The rows below give T cell receptor beta chains drawn from one sample of a study of OX40 agonist ivuxolimab in advanced cancers. Profiled with immunoSEQ multiplex PCR; TCRdb holds only in-frame clones, not every one. The sample lists about 32,000 clones; roughly four fifths were seen once. The sequenced sample was CD4+ or CD8+ T cells sorted from blood, obtained in a trial of the OX40 agonist ivuxolimab. The receptors derive from an adult with an advanced solid tumor such as melanoma, head and neck, liver or kidney cancer. Each CDR3 is given with its conserved first and last residue. A D gene is named only where the DNA matches it firmly. Clone size is stated in some rows and not others, as once, few, many or a class when expanded.

v_call,d_call,clone_size,j_call,cdr3_nt,cdr3_aa
TRBV7-2,TRBD1,-,TRBJ1-1,TGTGCCAGCAGCTCGCAGGGGGGGAACACTGAAGCTTTCTTT,CASSSQGGNTEAFF
TRBV7-7,-,-,TRBJ2-7,TGTGCCAGCAGCTTTAACCCGACCTACGAGCAGTACTTC,CASSFNPTYEQYF
TRBV5-5,-,few,TRBJ1-2,TGTGCCAGCAGCTTGTATGGGGCTTATAACTATGGCTACACCTTC,CASSLYGAYNYGYTF
TRBV6-5,-,-,TRBJ2-7,TGTGCCAGCAGTGGAAAAGGCTGGTTTTCCTACGAGCAGTACTTC,CASSGKGWFSYEQYF
TRBV7-9,-,few,TRBJ2-5,TGTGCCAGCAGCTTACTGGGCAGGGGTGGTCAAGAGACCCAGTACTTC,CASSLLGRGGQETQYF
TRBV6-6,-,-,TRBJ2-7,TGTGCCAGCAGTTACTTGGCGGTCTCCTACGAGCAGTACTTC,CASSYLAVSYEQYF
TRBV18,-,-,TRBJ2-1,TGTGCCAGCTCACCCGGGGGGCCAGATGAGCAGTTCTTC,CASSPGGPDEQFF
TRBV28,TRBD1,-,TRBJ1-2,TGTGCCAGCAGCCGTCGACAGGGGATCTCTAACTATGGCTACACCTTC,CASSRRQGISNYGYTF
TRBV2,-,-,TRBJ1-3,TGTGCCAGCAACCGGGGGGACTCTGGAAACACCATATATTTT,CASNRGDSGNTIYF
TRBV7-8,TRBD1,-,TRBJ2-1,TGTGCCAGCAGCTCCAGGTCGGGACAGGGTATCAATGAGCAGTTCTTC,CASSSRSGQGINEQFF
TRBV28,-,-,TRBJ1-5,TGTGCCAGCAGTCGCGATTATAGCAATCAGCCCCAGCATTTT,CASSRDYSNQPQHF
TRBV30,-,-,TRBJ1-2,TGTGCCTGGACCTCCCAGGGCCGCTACTATGGCTACACCTTC,CAWTSQGRYYGYTF
TRBV19,TRBD1,-,TRBJ2-2,TGTGCCAGTAGTACCGGGACAGGGGAGGGAACCGGGGAGCTGTTTTTT,CASSTGTGEGTGELFF